The 29 T cell receptor beta chains presented below share a single source sample, sequenced in a study of stem cell transplantation in POMP-related autoinflammatory disease (dated by TCRdb to about 2021). The sample's time point label, in plain terms: after hematopoietic stem cell transplant. The method behind the library was the immunoSEQ multiplex PCR assay. What TCRdb holds here is the immuneACCESS table cut down to in-frame rearrangements. Part of the clones is not present; checked against another copy, under half of the missing clones reflect an unresolved V gene, and the others are unexplained. The sample table lists 9,000 to 10,000 clones, more than 75% of them with a count of one. About 4.6% of the sample belongs to the ten largest clones. The material sequenced was CD4+ T cells from PBMCs, taken after stem cell transplantation. The receptor source for this set is a human patient with POMP-related autoinflammation and immune dysregulation (PRAID). Some T cells may have been brought in with the graft after a transplant.

This clone was counted once. The gene calls are TRBV20-1 and TRBJ1-5, with 8 bases aligning to TRBD1. Germline trimming cut 5 bases from V and 5 bases from J; bases unmatched to any gene: 5. The CDR3 runs to 13 residues. Germline loops: CDR1 DFQATT, CDR2 SNEGSKA (reference sequence). The CDR3 nucleotides read TGCAGTGCTGGTGGACAGGGTCATCAGCCCCAGCATTTT. Encoded protein: CSAGGQGHQPQHF.

DNA for the CDR3: TGTGCCAGCACCCACCGGTGGGGAGGGACCGGGGAGCTGTTTTTT. Its translation: CASTHRWGGTGELFF. The chain recombines TRBV27 with TRBJ2-2; 7 positions agree with TRBD2. The V and J ends lost 7 bases and 5 bases, in that order; junction bases with no gene match: 10. CDR3 size: 15 residues. CDR1 MNHEY and CDR2 SMNVEV come from the germline V gene (reference sequence).

This clone was counted only a few times. This chain uses TRBV5-8 with TRBJ2-7; 12 nucleotides match TRBD2. Germline V gene sequence: CDR1 SGHTS, CDR2 YDEGEE. V lost 2 bases, J lost 3 bases, and 6 bases stayed unmatched. The CDR3 contains 16 residues. Here the CDR3 reads CASSFRLAGVIYEQYF. CDR3 DNA: TGTGCCAGCAGCTTCCGACTAGCGGGAGTGATCTACGAGCAGTACTTC.

This clone was seen a few times. J is TRBJ2-3 and V is TRBV10-3; TRBD2 aligns across 8 bases. The V gene's germline CDR1 is ENHRY and CDR2 SYGVKD. Germline trimming cut 6 bases from V and 2 bases from J; bases unmatched to any gene: 7. The CDR3 totals 15 residues. The CDR3 DNA reads as TGTGCCATCAGACCGGGACTAGTAATCACAGATACGCAGTATTTT. Protein: CAIRPGLVITDTQYF.

V gene TRBV7-6 combines with J gene TRBJ2-5, with a weak D call TRBD2 (5 bases). The CDR3 length is 15 residues. Trimming cost V 1 base and J 5 bases, with 14 bases left between them. Germline lookup yields CDR1 SGHVS and CDR2 FNYEAQ. The CDR3 region is CASSLDSGLGETQYF. DNA of the CDR3: TGTGCCAGCAGCTTAGATTCGGGGTTGGGGGAGACCCAGTACTTC. Drawing the rest from reference TRBV7-6 and TRBJ2-5, the complete variable domain is GAGVSQSPRYKVTKRGQDVALRCDPISGHVSLYWYRQALGQGPEFLTYFNYEAQQDKSGLPNDRFSAERPEGSISTLTIQRTEQRDSAMYRCASSLDSGLGETQYFGPGTRLLVL.

The chain links TRBV5-1 to TRBJ2-6; D is unclear. With 7 bases removed from V and 0 bases from J, the gap between germline ends came to 8 bases. This CDR3 contains 14 residues. Germline loops: CDR1 SGHRS, CDR2 YFSETQ. This chain's CDR3 is CASEDGSGANVLTF. Here the CDR3 DNA reads TGCGCCAGCGAAGACGGCTCTGGGGCCAACGTCCTGACTTTC.

V usage is TRBV7-2 and J usage is TRBJ1-5, with D possibly TRBD1 on 6 matching bases. The germline gives CDR1 SGHTA, CDR2 FQGNSA. This CDR3 has 16 residues. V lost 1 base, J lost 7 bases, and 17 bases lay in between. As DNA, the CDR3 is TGTGCCAGCAGCTTAGAGGGCGGGACACTTATGCAGCCCCAGCATTTT. It specifies CASSLEGGTLMQPQHF. The full variable domain, in which reference TRBV7-2 and TRBJ1-5 provide the parts outside the CDR3, is GAGVSQSPSNKVTEKGKDVELRCDPISGHTALYWYRQSLGQGLEFLIYFQGNSAPDKSGLPSDRFSAERTGGSVSTLTIQRTQQEDSAVYLCASSLEGGTLMQPQHFGDGTRLSIL.

This chain links TRBV7-8 with TRBJ2-5; the D is unclear. With 6 bases removed from V and 2 bases from J, the gap between germline ends came to 10 bases. The germline V gene has CDR1 SGHVS and CDR2 FQNEAQ. This CDR3 is built from 13 residues. CDR3 DNA: TGTGCCAGCAGAGACCGGCAGCAAGAGACCCAGTACTTC. The encoded protein is CASRDRQQETQYF.

This rearrangement joins TRBV28 to TRBJ1-2; 8 bases match TRBD1. The CDR3 is 12 amino acids. V trimming: 6 bases; J trimming: 7 bases; junction bases outside the gene matches: 4. Germline CDR1 reads MDHEN; CDR2 reads SYDVKM. CDR3: CASSLGQGGYTF. CDR3 DNA sequence: TGTGCCAGCAGCCTTGGACAGGGTGGCTACACCTTC.

This clone was seen just once. V usage is TRBV27 and J usage is TRBJ1-1, with 9 nucleotides matching TRBD1. Unmatched junction bases numbered 12, after V lost 5 bases and J lost 5 bases. CDR3 size: 16 residues. Germline V gives CDR1 MNHEY, CDR2 SMNVEV (reference sequence). The CDR3 sequence is CASSVIPGQGATEAFF. Written as DNA, the CDR3 is TGTGCCAGCAGTGTAATTCCGGGACAGGGAGCAACTGAAGCTTTCTTT.

The chain couples TRBV7-9 to TRBJ2-3; 9 nucleotides align to TRBD1. Germline V CDR1 and CDR2: SEHNR, FQNEAQ (reference sequence). This CDR3 has 18 residues. The junction had 11 bases not matched to a gene; V was cut back by 2 bases and J by 2 bases. The CDR3 sequence is CASSLPGQGNPVTDTQYF. CDR3 nucleotide sequence: TGTGCCAGCAGCTTACCGGGACAGGGAAATCCTGTCACAGATACGCAGTATTTT.

The chain combines TRBV6-5 with TRBJ1-1; 7 bases map to TRBD1. Germline V lookup: CDR1 MNHEY, CDR2 SVGAGI. The V and J ends lost 4 bases and 7 bases, in that order; junction bases with no gene match: 9. CDR3 size: 14 residues. In DNA form, the CDR3 reads TGTGCCAGCAGTTCCCGGACAGGAACAAGTGAAGCTTTCTTT. Its protein is CASSSRTGTSEAFF.

The chain recombines TRBV12-3 or TRBV12-4 with TRBJ2-1, with a possible D match to TRBD2 (5 bases). Between the trimmed V and J ends, which lost 5 bases and 10 bases, there was a span of 12 bases. The CDR3 has 12 amino acids. CDR3 loop: CASSPTRREQFF. The CDR3 DNA reads as TGTGCCAGCAGTCCCACTAGACGCGAGCAGTTCTTC.

The chain combines TRBV30 with TRBJ1-2; 7 bases are a match to TRBD1. Looked up from germline, CDR1 is GTSNPN and CDR2 is SVGIG (reference sequence). The CDR3 sequence is 13 residues long. The ends lost 3 bases at V and 4 bases at J; junction bases unmatched: 5. The DNA of the CDR3 is TGTGCCTGGAGCCCGACAGGGCTCTATGGCTACACCTTC. This encodes CAWSPTGLYGYTF.

The gene calls are TRBV14 and TRBJ1-6, with D perhaps TRBD1 (5 bases). The ends were cut back, 2 bases at V and 10 bases at J, with 12 bases in the middle. The germline CDR1 and CDR2 sequences are SGHDN and FVKESK. The CDR3 is 14 amino acids. The CDR3 bases are TGTGCCAGCAGCCAACAGGGAATGGGATCACCCCTCCACTTT. This translates into CASSQQGMGSPLHF.

This clone was recorded once. V and J are TRBV9 and TRBJ2-3; 7 bases line up with TRBD2. V lost 2 bases to trimming and J lost 2 bases; unmatched junction nucleotides: 2. This CDR3 has 14 amino acids. In germline, CDR1 is SGDLS, CDR2 YYNGEE. The CDR3 nucleotides read TGTGCCAGCAGCGTCGGGGGGAACACAGATACGCAGTATTTT. Its protein is CASSVGGNTDTQYF.

The chain uses TRBV21-1 and TRBJ2-4; the table's D call, TRBD1, has no DNA check behind it. TRBV21-1 corresponds to a pseudogene. The CDR3 is 20 amino acids. The CDR3 nucleotides are TGTGCCAGCAGCAAAAGGGGCACACCAGGGACACCCTTAGCCAAAAACATTCAGTACTTC. Translating gives CASSKRGTPGTPLAKNIQYF.

The V and J genes are TRBV2 and TRBJ1-3; no definite D call. The germline V and J ends were trimmed by 3 bases and 2 bases, with 14 bases remaining between them. The CDR3 contains 16 residues. CDR1 is SNHLY and CDR2 is FYNNEI in the germline V gene. CDR3 DNA sequence: TGTGCCAGCAGTGAGGAGACAATATTCGCTGGAAACACCATATATTTT. Translated: CASSEETIFAGNTIYF.

The chain carries TRBV7-9 and TRBJ2-3; 7 bases align to TRBD1. The CDR3 is 15 amino acids. Looked up from germline, CDR1 is SEHNR and CDR2 is FQNEAQ (reference sequence). Losses at the gene ends were 4 bases for V and 5 bases for J; bases not matched to a gene: 9. CDR3 sequence: CASSSTGAAGDTQYF. The DNA of the CDR3 is TGTGCCAGCAGCTCTACAGGGGCCGCGGGAGATACGCAGTATTTT. The full variable domain, rest sourced from reference TRBV7-9 and TRBJ2-3, is DTGVSQNPRHKITKRGQNVTFRCDPISEHNRLYWYRQTLGQGPEFLTYFQNEAQLEKSRLLSDRFSAERPKGSFSTLEIQRTEQGDSAMYLCASSSTGAAGDTQYFGPGTRLTVL.

This rearrangement joins TRBV7-2 to TRBJ1-1, with 7 bases fitting TRBD1. Germline CDR1 and CDR2: SGHTA and FQGNSA. This CDR3 has 14 amino acids. Losses at the gene ends were 3 bases for V and 3 bases for J; bases not matched to a gene: 4. The CDR3: CASSFVGGDTEAFF. The CDR3 DNA follows: TGTGCCAGCAGCTTCGTAGGGGGCGACACTGAAGCTTTCTTT.

CDR3 in DNA: TGTGCCAGCAGCCTTAGGGACAGGTACGAGCAGTACTTC. Translated, it gives CASSLRDRYEQYF. The J gene is TRBJ2-7, the V gene TRBV9; 8 bases match TRBD1. CDR3 length: 13 residues. Germline CDR1 and CDR2: SGDLS and YYNGEE. With 4 bases clipped from V and 4 bases from J, the junction kept 4 bases outside the gene matches.

V is TRBV2 and J is TRBJ1-4; D not certain. V gave up 0 bases and J gave up 10 bases, with 15 bases separating them. Germline V gene lookup returns CDR1 SNHLY and CDR2 FYNNEI. The CDR3 consists of 15 residues. Here the CDR3 reads CASSEATAVEGKLFF. The CDR3 nucleotides are TGTGCCAGCAGTGAAGCAACGGCCGTGGAAGGAAAACTGTTTTTT. Full variable domain (outside the CDR3, taken from reference TRBV2 and TRBJ1-4): EPEVTQTPSHQVTQMGQEVILRCVPISNHLYFYWYRQILGQKVEFLVSFYNNEISEKSEIFDDQFSVERPDGSNFTLKIRSTKLEDSAMYFCASSEATAVEGKLFFGSGTQLSVL.

The J gene is TRBJ2-2, the V gene TRBV19; 13 nucleotides match TRBD2. CDR3 length: 17 amino acids. J was trimmed by 6 bases and V by 5 bases; bases with no gene match: 9. From germline, CDR1 is LNHDA and CDR2 SQIVND (reference sequence). The CDR3 region is CASSGGLAGFVPGELFF. The CDR3 coding sequence is TGTGCCAGTAGTGGGGGACTAGCGGGATTTGTCCCCGGGGAGCTGTTTTTT.

The rearrangement joins TRBV28 to TRBJ1-5; no definite D call. Trimming removed 1 base at V and 1 base at J, with 8 bases between. Germline CDR1 MDHEN, CDR2 SYDVKM. This CDR3 region has 15 residues. CDR3 nucleotide sequence: TGTGCCAGCAGTTTATCGGGGAGAAGCAATCAGCCCCAGCATTTT. Translated: CASSLSGRSNQPQHF.

This clone was counted once. CDR3 in amino acids: CASSLARDNTEAFF. CDR3 nucleotides: TGTGCCAGCAGCTTGGCCAGGGACAACACTGAAGCTTTCTTT. This chain links TRBV7-8 with TRBJ1-1, with D maybe TRBD1 (5 bases). The CDR3 totals 14 residues. Deletions cut 3 bases from V and 2 bases from J, with 10 bases between. The germline CDR1 and CDR2 sequences are SGHVS and FQNEAQ.

This chain links TRBV3-1 (or the pseudogene TRBV3-2) with TRBJ2-4; 10 bases agree with TRBD2. Germline CDR1 and CDR2: LGHDT and YNNKEL (reference sequence). Trimming cost V 7 bases and J 7 bases; bases outside gene matches: 10. This CDR3 region has 15 residues. CDR3: CASTSGEAGGNIQYF. The CDR3 nucleotides are TGTGCCAGCACCTCCGGAGAAGCGGGAGGGAACATTCAGTACTTC.

The chain recombines TRBV4-2 with TRBJ2-6, with 7 bases aligning to TRBD2. Unmatched junction bases numbered 7, after V lost 1 base and J lost 4 bases. Germline CDR1 and CDR2: LGHNA and YNFKEQ. The CDR3 runs 17 residues. The CDR3 sequence: CASSQVGGDSGANVLTF. In DNA, the CDR3 is TGTGCCAGCAGCCAAGTGGGAGGGGACTCCGGGGCCAACGTCCTGACTTTC.

V is TRBV6-5 and J is TRBJ2-7, with 8 positions matching TRBD1. The CDR3 is 13 amino acids. Germline loops: CDR1 MNHEY, CDR2 SVGAGI. V shed 4 bases, J shed 5 bases, and the junction held 4 bases outside the gene matches. The CDR3 loop is CASSSRTGHEQYF. CDR3 DNA: TGTGCCAGCAGTTCCCGGACAGGGCACGAGCAGTACTTC.

This rearrangement joins TRBV7-8 to TRBJ1-1; no firm D call. The germline V and J ends were trimmed by 1 base and 6 bases, with 9 bases remaining between them. The CDR3 covers 13 residues. Per the germline V gene, CDR1 is SGHVS and CDR2 is FQNEAQ. The CDR3 loop is CASSLGGVAEAFF. The CDR3 DNA follows: TGTGCCAGCAGCTTAGGTGGGGTGGCTGAAGCTTTCTTT.